These 23 T cell receptor beta chains were sequenced from one sample in a study of T cells in Graves' hyperthyroidism and ophthalmopathy. Amplification yielded TCR beta CDR3 regions, with RNA transcripts as the source. First-round RT-PCR targeting the TCR CDR3 was performed with the HTBI primer set. TCRdb redid the calling of the multiplex PCR reads with MiXCR, one entry per CDR3 protein. Among about 760,000 distinct CDR3 sequences listed, 30% to 40% were seen once. The material sequenced was blood. The origin of the receptors is a woman in her forties with Graves' hyperthyroidism.

This clonotype was recorded at least ten times. The chain recombines TRBV4-3 with TRBJ2-7; D not resolved. Germline CDR1 reads LGHNA; CDR2 reads YSLEER. V was clipped by 5 bases and J by 0 bases, with 8 bases between them. The CDR3 is 13 residues long. The CDR3 sequence: CASSVYPSYEQYF. As DNA, the CDR3 is TGCGCCAGCAGCGTCTATCCCTCCTACGAGCAGTACTTC.

The V and J genes are TRBV20-1 and TRBJ1-2, with D possibly matching TRBD1 (5 bases). Trimming cost V 5 bases and J 2 bases, with 24 bases left between them. Germline V lookup: CDR1 DFQATT, CDR2 SNEGSKA (reference sequence). The CDR3 is 17 amino acids. CDR3 in DNA: TGCAGTGCTCTTAAGACGGGGGACTCTACATTCAACTATGGCTACACCTTC. Translation: CSALKTGDSTFNYGYTF.

This clonotype was seen many times. V is TRBV2 and J is TRBJ2-5; the D gene is possibly TRBD1 (5 bases). The CDR3 sequence is 14 residues long. Trimming took 0 bases from V and 5 from J, leaving 10 bases between them. Germline-derived CDR1 and CDR2 are SNHLY and FYNNEI. For the CDR3, the DNA is TGTGCCAGCAGTGAAGCGGACACTTTGGAGACCCAGTACTTC. This encodes CASSEADTLETQYF.

The chain couples TRBV5-1 to TRBJ2-5, with no clear D. V was shortened by 7 bases and J by 1 base, with 8 bases between the two germline ends. From germline, CDR1 is SGHRS and CDR2 YFSETQ. The length of the CDR3 is 12 residues. The CDR3 DNA sequence: TGCGCCAGCCATAAGGCCCAAGAGACCCAGTACTTC. It yields the protein CASHKAQETQYF.

The table lists this clonotype with many counts. This chain joins TRBV7-9 and TRBJ1-1; D is perhaps TRBD1 (6 bases). V was clipped by 5 bases and J by 11 bases, with 18 bases between them. This CDR3 has 13 residues. Germline values: CDR1 SEHNR, CDR2 FQNEAQ (reference sequence). In nucleotides, the CDR3 is TGTGCCAGCAGCCACCACGGGGACATGAGGGCTTTCTTT. Translated: CASSHHGDMRAFF.

This clonotype was seen repeatedly, ten times or more. This sequence joins TRBV15 and TRBJ1-1; TRBD1 might be the D (5 bases). Germline CDR1 and CDR2: LNHNV and YYDKDF (reference sequence). This CDR3 is built from 16 residues. The ends were cut back, 5 bases at V and 2 bases at J, with 18 bases in the middle. As DNA, the CDR3 is TGTGCCACCAGCCCGCGGGGGACCCCCTTAAACACTGAAGCTTTCTTT. Protein sequence: CATSPRGTPLNTEAFF.

In its sample, this clonotype was seen many times. The chain uses TRBV14 and TRBJ1-1; TRBD1 might be the D (6 bases). The CDR3 has 15 residues. Trimming stripped 3 bases from V and 4 bases from J, with 15 bases between. Per the germline V gene, CDR1 is SGHDN and CDR2 is FVKESK. The CDR3 nucleotides read TGTGCCAGCAGCCAGCCGAGGGGGGTAGGCACTGAAGCTTTCTTT. It specifies CASSQPRGVGTEAFF.

This chain connects TRBV20-1 to TRBJ1-5, with TRBD1 identical over 7 bases. This CDR3 contains 16 residues. V shed 2 bases, J shed 1 base, and the junction held 8 bases outside the gene matches. CDR1 and CDR2 (germline): DFQATT, SNEGSKA (reference sequence). This chain's CDR3 is CSARLAGGSSNQPQHF. CDR3 sequence (DNA): TGCAGTGCTAGACTGGCAGGGGGATCGAGCAATCAGCCCCAGCATTTT.

Points on this clonotype: The CDR3 ends on some other residue instead of the conserved phenylalanine or tryptophan, so this is likely a read error. The limits of the CDR3 on the DNA are not certain, so only TCRdb's listed CDR3 is given. The CDR3 region is CASSHPTGY. V usage is TRBV4-1 and J usage is TRBJ2-7; the tabulated D call, TRBD1, remains unverified against the DNA. The length of the CDR3 is 9 amino acids, counting both ends. Looked up from germline, CDR1 is MGHRA and CDR2 is YSYEKL.

This chain uses TRBV5-1 with TRBJ2-5; D is uncertain. Looked up from germline, CDR1 is SGHRS and CDR2 is YFSETQ. The V end lost 6 bases, the J end lost 1 base, and 19 bases lay between the germline ends. The CDR3 covers 16 residues. The CDR3 is CASTASTVEFQETQYF. CDR3 in DNA: TGCGCCAGCACGGCCTCCACAGTAGAGTTCCAAGAGACCCAGTACTTC.

The chain has TRBV4-3 and TRBJ1-1, with D possibly matching TRBD1 (6 bases). V lost 5 bases, J lost 1 base, and 11 bases lay in between. This CDR3 is built from 14 residues. Germline CDR1 LGHNA, CDR2 YSLEER. In nucleotides, the CDR3 is TGCGCCAGCAGCTCTCGGACAGCGAACACTGAAGCTTTCTTT. It specifies CASSSRTANTEAFF.

This clonotype occurred a few times. A much larger clone is a single base away; this may be a read error. The chain couples TRBV20-1 to TRBJ2-5; perhaps TRBD2 as D (5 bases). CDR3 length: 12 amino acids. CDR1 is DFQATT, CDR2 SNEGSKA, per germline (reference sequence). V lost 3 bases to trimming and J lost 5 bases, with 10 bases between them. CDR3 sequence (DNA): TGCAGTGCTAGTGAGGGTAGGGAGACCCAGTACTTC. Amino acid sequence: CSASEGRETQYF.

The count of this clonotype is one. J is TRBJ2-7 and V is TRBV25-1; 7 bases are shared with TRBD2. The CDR3 is 15 amino acids. The germline gives CDR1 MGHDK, CDR2 SYGVNS. Trimming took 7 bases from V and 4 from J; bases not matched to a gene: 13. CDR3 sequence (DNA): TGTGCCAGCAATATTCTAGCGGACCCGAGGTACGAGCAGTACTTC. It codes for CASNILADPRYEQYF.

This chain joins TRBV29-1 and TRBJ1-1; maybe TRBD1 (6 bases). This CDR3 region has 14 residues. V shed 3 bases and J shed 3 bases, with 14 bases lying between them. Germline V gene data show CDR1 as SQVTM and CDR2 as ANQGSEA. The CDR3 DNA reads as TGCAGCGTTGACGACGGGGGCAAGTACACTGAAGCTTTCTTT. Translation gives CSVDDGGKYTEAFF.

Details on this clonotype: At one end the junction does not follow the germline gene, possibly because of a read error. The V gene is TRBV12-3 or TRBV12-4, the J gene TRBJ1-1, with D unclear. The CDR3 length is 14 residues. CDR3 protein: CASSLRFLNTEVFF. The DNA of the CDR3 is TGTGCCAGCAGCCTCCGGTTCCTGAACACTGAAGTTTTCTTT.

The table lists this clonotype with a few counts. The chain employs TRBV4-3 and TRBJ1-1; a weak D match, TRBD1 (5 bases). The CDR3 contains 13 residues. The ends were cut back, 0 bases at V and 11 bases at J, with 13 bases in the middle. Germline values: CDR1 LGHNA, CDR2 YSLEER. The CDR3 here is CASSQDGTARAFF. For the CDR3, the DNA is TGCGCCAGCAGCCAAGATGGGACCGCTCGGGCTTTCTTT.

In this sample, this clonotype turned up once. The chain carries TRBV2 and TRBJ1-1, with D maybe TRBD1 (6 bases). The CDR3 contains 14 residues. Trimming removed 10 bases at V and 0 bases at J, with 15 bases between. Germline CDR1 reads SNHLY; CDR2 reads FYNNEI. This CDR3 is CAIDRISMNTEAFF. In nucleotides, the CDR3 is TGTGCCATCGACAGGATAAGCATGAACACTGAAGCTTTCTTT.

This clonotype was recorded at least ten times. This rearrangement joins TRBV7-9 to TRBJ1-1, with D possibly being TRBD1 (6 bases). The CDR3 totals 13 residues. Germline V gives CDR1 SEHNR, CDR2 FQNEAQ (reference sequence). Trimming cost V 5 bases and J 3 bases, with 10 bases left between them. CDR3 nucleotide sequence: TGTGCCAGCAGCCGAGGGGGGTACACTGAAGCTTTCTTT. It is translated as CASSRGGYTEAFF.

CDR3 coding DNA: TGTGCCAGCCGCCGGGGGACAGGGCTGACCGGGGAGCTGTTTTTT. It codes for CASRRGTGLTGELFF. This chain uses TRBV6-1 with TRBJ2-2; TRBD1 matches 9 bases. J was trimmed by 5 bases and V by 8 bases; bases with no gene match: 9. This CDR3 is built from 15 residues. Germline V lookup: CDR1 MNHNS, CDR2 SASEGT.

This rearrangement joins TRBV5-1 to TRBJ2-7; D not certain. The germline V gene encodes CDR1 SGHRS and CDR2 YFSETQ. V was pared by 2 bases and J by 2 bases, with 8 bases between. The CDR3 covers 13 residues. The CDR3 nucleotides read TGCGCCAGCAGCTTTTTAGTGACCTACGAGCAGTACTTC. It translates to CASSFLVTYEQYF.

The table lists this clonotype with a few counts. The chain has TRBV6-1 and TRBJ1-1; the D is unclear. Trimming removed 1 base at V and 5 bases at J, with 14 bases between. This CDR3 contains 15 residues. Germline CDR1 is MNHNS and CDR2 is SASEGT. The CDR3 loop reads CASSEVSWEETEAFF. CDR3 coding DNA: TGTGCCAGCAGTGAAGTGTCGTGGGAGGAAACTGAAGCTTTCTTT.

This clonotype was detected only once. The chain recombines TRBV11-2 with TRBJ1-2; D possibly corresponds to TRBD1 (5 bases). The CDR3 is made up of 12 amino acids. V lost 4 bases and J lost 2, with 5 bases in between. Germline V lookup: CDR1 SGHAT, CDR2 FQNNGV. The CDR3 is CASSWDNYGYTF. CDR3 sequence (DNA): TGTGCCAGCAGCTGGGACAACTATGGCTACACCTTC.

This clonotype came up a few times. The rearrangement joins TRBV12-3 or TRBV12-4 to TRBJ1-3, with D unclear. Between the trimmed V and J ends, which lost 3 bases and 4 bases, there was a span of 16 bases. The length of the CDR3 is 16 residues. Here the CDR3 DNA reads TGTGCCAGCAGTTTCTCCGGACTGACCCCAGGAAACACCATATATTTT. It is translated as CASSFSGLTPGNTIYF.